This T cell receptor beta chain emerged from a study of blood T cell repertoires in COVID-19. Across the study: In each case, the material was cDNA or gDNA derived from T cells, B-cell-depleted T cells, or PBMCs.

Germline V gene data show CDR1 as SEHNR and CDR2 as FQNEAQ (reference sequence). V shed 6 bases and J shed 5 bases, with 19 bases lying between them. There are 16 residues in the CDR3. This table comes from immunoSEQ multiplex PCR, and its TCRdb copy is limited to in-frame clones, with some not included. The repertoire holds more than 70,000 clones, with 88% as singletons. Only one count was recorded for this clone. Source material: peripheral blood. The sequence was collected from a human donor in a cohort sampled during active COVID-19. The rearrangement uses TRBV7-9 and TRBJ2-2; D is perhaps TRBD1 (5 bases). The CDR3 region has the DNA TGTGCCAGCAGTTTTGATCAGGGAACGTTGACCGGGGAGCTGTTTTTT. As protein: CASSFDQGTLTGELFF.